These 8 T cell receptor beta chains were all obtained from the same sample, sequenced in a study of spatial heterogeneity in lung cancer. The time point: sample taken at primary tumor resection. MiXCR, run by TCRdb on the 5' RACE reads, gives a single entry per CDR3 protein. The repertoire holds over 50,000 distinct CDR3 sequences, with about 5.9% as singletons. This material consisted of PBMCs, taken at surgery. All receptors derive from a female donor with early-stage non-small cell lung cancer.

This clonotype came up many times. This chain uses TRBV12-5 with TRBJ2-1, with TRBD1 identical over 8 bases. Per the germline V gene, CDR1 is LGHNT and CDR2 is FRNRAP. The CDR3 is 16 residues long. Trimming removed 2 bases from V and 8 bases from J; junction bases left unmatched: 11. The CDR3 spells CASGLTGPGGQDEQFF. The CDR3 DNA sequence: TGTGCTAGTGGTTTGACAGGCCCAGGGGGCCAGGATGAGCAGTTCTTC.

The V gene is TRBV6-1, the J gene TRBJ1-2, with TRBD1 identical over 9 bases. Looked up from germline, CDR1 is MNHNS and CDR2 is SASEGT. V trimming: 6 bases; J trimming: 3 bases; junction bases outside the gene matches: 5. There are 14 residues in the CDR3. CDR3 protein: CASSGTGKDYGYTF. The CDR3 nucleotides read TGTGCCAGCAGCGGGACAGGGAAAGACTATGGCTACACCTTC.

The sample holds many counts of this clonotype. The V call is TRBV4-1, the J call TRBJ1-6, with D possibly being TRBD1 (5 bases). V lost 0 bases and J lost 7, with 16 bases in between. The CDR3 sequence is 17 residues long. Per the germline V gene, CDR1 is MGHRA and CDR2 is YSYEKL. CDR3 sequence (DNA): TGCGCCAGCAGCCAAGATCTCCTTGACAGAACCAATTCACCCCTCCACTTT. Amino acids: CASSQDLLDRTNSPLHF.

This clonotype was counted only a few times. V and J are TRBV29-1 and TRBJ2-5; the D is unclear. Between the trimmed V and J ends, which lost 2 bases and 5 bases, there was a span of 9 bases. The CDR3 contains 12 residues. Germline-derived CDR1 and CDR2 are SQVTM and ANQGSEA. CDR3 sequence reads: CSVERTAETQYF. The CDR3 DNA sequence: TGCAGCGTTGAAAGAACGGCTGAGACCCAGTACTTC.

This clonotype was seen a few times. V gene TRBV5-1 combines with J gene TRBJ1-2, with 8 bases fitting TRBD1. CDR3 length: 15 residues. V lost 0 bases to trimming and J lost 5 bases; unmatched junction nucleotides: 6. The germline V gene encodes CDR1 SGHRS and CDR2 YFSETQ. As DNA, the CDR3 is TGCGCCAGCAGCTTGGCTGCGACAGGGGTGTATGGCTACACCTTC. Translation gives CASSLAATGVYGYTF.

This clonotype came up many times. The chain links TRBV6-1 to TRBJ2-3; possibly TRBD1 for D (5 bases). V lost 6 bases, J lost 0 bases, and 7 bases lay in between. Germline V CDR1 and CDR2: MNHNS, SASEGT. The CDR3 contains 13 residues. CDR3 nucleotide sequence: TGTGCCAGCAGGGGGCTTAGCACAGATACGCAGTATTTT. Its translation: CASRGLSTDTQYF.

This clonotype was detected ten times or more. The chain joins TRBV20-1 to TRBJ2-3, with 9 positions matching TRBD2. V dropped 4 bases and J dropped 5; count of bases not matched to a gene: 10. CDR1 and CDR2 from the germline V gene are DFQATT and SNEGSKA (reference sequence). The CDR3 covers 15 residues. This chain's CDR3 is CSANGVAGAGDTQYF. The CDR3, as DNA: TGCAGTGCTAATGGAGTAGCGGGGGCGGGAGATACGCAGTATTTT.

The chain couples TRBV5-1 to TRBJ2-1, with 7 bases aligning to TRBD1. The V segment lost 3 bases and the J segment 5 bases; nucleotides outside the gene matches: 11. Germline V gene lookup returns CDR1 SGHRS and CDR2 YFSETQ. CDR3 size: 16 residues. CDR3 DNA sequence: TGCGCCAGCAGCTCCGGATTAGGACAGGCGGACAATGAGCAGTTCTTC. It translates to CASSSGLGQADNEQFF.